The sample holds many counts of the clone carrying this T cell receptor (beta chain). Its antigen remains unknown. TCRdb recomputed calls from the 5' RACE reads with MiXCR, one row per CDR3 protein. The data contain hundreds of thousands of distinct CDR3 sequences, approximately 8.5% of them singletons. This entry comes from a study of identical twins. Trimming took off 3 bases at V and 7 bases at J, with 7 bases between the two ends. CDR3 length: 11 amino acids. Whole-study results and caveats: Out-of-frame alpha sequences common to twins were enriched for low generation probability. With abundant cord blood beta clonotypes, insertions were fewer; memory repertoires showed no such pattern. Out-of-frame TCR alpha sharing in monozygotic twins exceeded recombination model predictions. Its conclusions, products of cross-sectional statistical analysis, did not come from following the same donors.

These records were also assigned to another study, of yellow fever vaccine responses in identical twins.

The V call is TRBV12-3 or TRBV12-4, the J call TRBJ2-7, with unresolved D. The receptor was derived from a woman younger than 30 in good health. The sample taken for sequencing was memory (CD45RO+) T cells sorted from blood. Here the CDR3 reads CASSFLEEQYF. CDR3 nucleotides: TGTGCCAGCAGTTTTCTGGAGGAGCAGTACTTC.